The present T cell receptor (beta chain) was sequenced within a study of early T cells in non-severe SARS-CoV-2 infection. About the research overall: Sequencing was performed on bulk RNA from unsorted whole blood, leaving chains unpaired.

TCRdb analysed the 5' RACE reads with MiXCR anew, one entry per CDR3 protein. The data show more than 55,000 distinct CDR3 sequences, about 12% seen once. The origin of this receptor is an adult who was a healthcare worker with PCR-confirmed SARS-CoV-2 infection or an uninfected control (not recorded which). Sample: whole blood.

The CDR3 nucleotides read TGTGCCAGCAGGTTTACAGATACGCAGTATTTT. Protein product: CASRFTDTQYF. The chain carries TRBV2 and TRBJ2-3; D gene ambiguous. Germline V gene data show CDR1 as SNHLY and CDR2 as FYNNEI. CDR3 length equals 11 residues. Trimming took off 6 bases at V and 3 bases at J, with 4 bases between the two ends.